This T cell receptor (beta chain) was documented in a study of shared clonotypes between healthy human individuals. A few counts support this clone. Its antigen is still unknown. The length of the CDR3 is 11 residues. Trimming cost V 6 bases and J 10 bases, with 15 bases left between them. The germline CDR1 and CDR2 sequences are SQVTM and ANQGSEA. TCRdb's table, derived via immunoSEQ multiplex PCR, lists solely in-frame clones and lacks some. The table shows about 680,000 clones, with 60% to 75% occurring only once. Study-level results: Generally, naive subsets (rather than memory subsets) showed larger estimated richness.

The specimen was memory CD4+ T cells sorted from blood. Stated subset: CD45RA-negative fraction. The source is a young woman in good health. The V call is TRBV29-1, the J call TRBJ1-1; no firm D call. Written as DNA, the CDR3 is TGCAGCGTGGGGATCGACGGTGGAGCTTTCTTT. It specifies CSVGIDGGAFF.